The 18 T cell receptor beta chains in this list originate from one sample, sequenced in a study of cytomegalovirus exposure and HLA in healthy donors. Primers: 60 Vbeta forward and 13 Jbeta reverse. TCRdb's table, derived via immunoSEQ multiplex PCR, lists solely in-frame clones and lacks some. Of around 140,000 clones listed, over 70% were seen once; the top ten hold around 4.1%. The sequenced sample was PBMCs. The origin of the receptors is a man between 35 and 55 years old in good health and CMV-seronegative.

The chain uses TRBV10-1 and TRBJ2-2, with 7 bases that match TRBD1. V lost 3 bases, J lost 1 base, and 8 bases stayed unmatched. The CDR3 runs to 17 residues. CDR1 and CDR2 (germline): WNHNN, SYGVQD (reference sequence). The CDR3 DNA reads TGCGCCAGCAGTGATATTCCGGACAGGCGGAACACCGGGGAGCTGTTTTTT. Its translation: CASSDIPDRRNTGELFF.

The genes are TRBV9 and TRBJ2-7; D might be TRBD1 (5 bases). The CDR3 is made up of 15 amino acids. Trimming shortened V by 0 bases and J by 5 bases, and 15 bases separated the two germline ends. CDR1 is SGDLS, CDR2 YYNGEE, per germline. As DNA, the CDR3 is TGTGCCAGCAGCGTAGTAGGGTGGGGCTTGGACGAGCAGTACTTC. Translation gives CASSVVGWGLDEQYF. The entire variable domain, with the rest obtained from reference TRBV9 and TRBJ2-7, is as follows: DSGVTQTPKHLITATGQRVTLRCSPRSGDLSVYWYQQSLDQGLQFLIQYYNGEERAKGNILERFSAQQFPDLHSELNLSSLELGDSALYFCASSVVGWGLDEQYFGPGTRLTVT.

This clone was observed a few times. The chain couples TRBV4-1 to TRBJ2-7; TRBD2 agrees at 11 bases. Germline V lookup: CDR1 MGHRA, CDR2 YSYEKL. Germline trimming cut 0 bases from V and 7 bases from J; bases unmatched to any gene: 11. CDR3 length: 17 amino acids. The CDR3 loop reads CASSQDPGLAVLGEQYF. DNA for the CDR3: TGCGCCAGCAGCCAAGATCCGGGACTAGCGGTGCTCGGGGAGCAGTACTTC.

A single count supports this clone. V is TRBV5-1 and J is TRBJ2-5, with a weak D call TRBD2 (5 bases). CDR3 size: 14 residues. V lost 4 bases and J lost 5, with 15 bases in between. CDR1 is SGHRS, CDR2 YFSETQ, per germline. This CDR3 reads CASSGPHRDETQYF. CDR3 nucleotide sequence: TGCGCCAGCAGCGGGCCCCACCGGGATGAGACCCAGTACTTC.

In this sample, this clone turned up a few times. This chain uses TRBV7-6 with TRBJ2-7, with 8 nucleotides matching TRBD1. CDR1 is SGHVS and CDR2 is FNYEAQ in the germline V gene. CDR3 size: 15 residues. V lost 3 bases to trimming and J lost 3 bases; unmatched junction nucleotides: 7. The CDR3 sequence is CASSLGDRKDYEQYF. For the CDR3, the DNA is TGTGCCAGCAGCTTGGGGGACAGGAAGGACTACGAGCAGTACTTC.

The chain carries TRBV5-4 and TRBJ1-2; no clear D gene. The CDR3 sequence is 14 residues long. Trimming pared 0 bases from V and 7 bases from J, leaving 13 bases between. Germline-derived CDR1 and CDR2 are SGHNT and YYREEE (reference sequence). The DNA of the CDR3 is TGTGCCAGCAGCTTGGACGGGAACTCGGGTGGCTACACCTTC. Translating gives CASSLDGNSGGYTF.

This clone was seen once. V is TRBV19 and J is TRBJ1-6; D ambiguous. The CDR3 loop spans 15 amino acids. Trimming cost V 6 bases and J 8 bases, with 17 bases left between them. Germline loops: CDR1 LNHDA, CDR2 SQIVND (reference sequence). CDR3 residues: CASSVQPIGDSPLHF. In DNA form, the CDR3 reads TGTGCCAGTAGCGTACAGCCGATCGGGGATTCACCCCTCCACTTT. Full variable domain (missing parts from reference TRBV19 and TRBJ1-6): DGGITQSPKYLFRKEGQNVTLSCEQNLNHDAMYWYRQDPGQGLRLIYYSQIVNDFQKGDIAEGYSVSREKKESFPLTVTSAQKNPTAFYLCASSVQPIGDSPLHFGNGTRLTVT.

This clone was detected only a few times. This chain connects TRBV5-6 to TRBJ2-7; 11 nucleotides match TRBD1. The V gene's germline CDR1 is SGHDT and CDR2 YYEEEE. The CDR3 is 19 residues long. J lost 5 bases, V lost 6 bases, and 22 bases had no gene match. The CDR3 protein is CASTLTPGTGGRVYHEQYF. The CDR3 DNA sequence: TGTGCCAGCACCTTAACCCCCGGGACAGGGGGTCGTGTTTACCACGAGCAGTACTTC. The full variable domain, completed using reference TRBV5-6 and TRBJ2-7, is DAGVTQSPTHLIKTRGQQVTLRCSPKSGHDTVSWYQQALGQGPQFIFQYYEEEERQRGNFPDRFSGHQFPNYSSELNVNALLLGDSALYLCASTLTPGTGGRVYHEQYFGPGTRLTVT.

This clone was counted a few times. The chain is built from TRBV5-6 and TRBJ1-2, with D possibly being TRBD1 (6 bases). V was trimmed by 4 bases and J by 0 bases, leaving 16 bases between them. The germline V gene has CDR1 SGHDT and CDR2 YYEEEE. This CDR3 region has 16 residues. The CDR3 nucleotides are TGTGCCAGCAGCCTCATAAGGACAGCTACTAACTATGGCTACACCTTC. This codes for CASSLIRTATNYGYTF.

The J gene is TRBJ1-2, the V gene TRBV29-1; no firm D call. V was clipped by 6 bases and J by 9 bases, with 23 bases between them. This CDR3 spans 14 amino acids. Germline V gene lookup returns CDR1 SQVTM and CDR2 ANQGSEA. This CDR3 is CSVEWQEKPGSYTF. CDR3 nucleotides: TGCAGCGTCGAGTGGCAGGAGAAGCCGGGGAGCTACACCTTC.

The chain has TRBV5-6 and TRBJ2-7; 8 bases fit TRBD2. V shed 0 bases, J shed 3 bases, and the junction held 14 bases outside the gene matches. This CDR3 spans 18 amino acids. The germline gives CDR1 SGHDT, CDR2 YYEEEE. The CDR3 DNA sequence: TGTGCCAGCAGCTTGGCCGGGGCTGGCGGGGGGTCCCACTACGAGCAGTACTTC. Amino acid sequence: CASSLAGAGGGSHYEQYF.

The chain recombines TRBV27 with TRBJ1-1; D is unresolved. Germline-derived CDR1 and CDR2 are MNHEY and SMNVEV (reference sequence). CDR3 length: 15 residues. V was pared by 3 bases and J by 3 bases, with 14 bases between. The CDR3 nucleotides are TGTGCCAGCAGTTTTGGAGGGCGCATGGACACTGAAGCTTTCTTT. Translating it yields CASSFGGRMDTEAFF.

This clone was detected a few times. The CDR3 loop is CASFRGNTEAFF. DNA for the CDR3: TGTGCCAGTTTCAGGGGGAACACTGAAGCTTTCTTT. V is TRBV6-5 and J is TRBJ1-1; TRBD1 is a possible D gene (6 bases). The CDR3 spans 12 residues. Trimming removed 9 bases from V and 1 base from J, with 9 bases in between. Per germline, CDR1 MNHEY and CDR2 SVGAGI.

This clone has only a few counts. The chain has TRBV10-2 and TRBJ1-5, with D tentatively TRBD1 (6 bases). Germline V gene sequence: CDR1 WSHSY, CDR2 SAAADI. This CDR3 is 14 amino acids long. The V and J ends lost 1 base and 5 bases respectively, with 9 bases between them. CDR3 sequence reads: CASSEWKGDQPQHF. The CDR3 DNA follows: TGCGCCAGCAGTGAGTGGAAGGGGGATCAGCCCCAGCATTTT.

This sequence joins TRBV7-3 and TRBJ2-1, with 9 bases lining up with TRBD2. Trimming took 5 bases from V and 0 from J; bases not matched to a gene: 8. CDR1 is SGHTA and CDR2 is FQGTGA in the germline V gene. The CDR3 has 17 residues. This chain's CDR3 is CASSRLAGLSSYNEQFF. DNA for the CDR3: TGTGCCAGCAGCCGTCTAGCGGGGCTGAGCTCCTACAATGAGCAGTTCTTC.

V gene TRBV7-2 combines with J gene TRBJ1-1; 9 positions agree with TRBD1. CDR1 and CDR2 from the germline V gene are SGHTA and FQGNSA. The V and J ends lost 6 bases and 1 base, in that order; junction bases with no gene match: 9. The CDR3 has 16 residues. CDR3 loop: CASSSGGTGRNTEAFF. The CDR3 DNA reads as TGTGCCAGCAGTTCCGGCGGGACAGGGAGGAACACTGAAGCTTTCTTT.

Points on this clone: The germline gene is not matched at one end of the junction; a read error may be the cause. In the same sample, other DNA sequences code for this CDR3. The CDR3 DNA is TGTGCCACCAGCGCAGGGCCTAATTCCCCCCTCCACTTT. Its protein product is CATSAGPNSPLHF. The gene calls are TRBV15 and TRBJ1-6, with D maybe TRBD1 (5 bases). Germline V gives CDR1 LNHNV, CDR2 YYDKDF (reference sequence). The CDR3 consists of 13 residues.

This clone was counted once. This chain links TRBV27 with TRBJ2-5; 7 bases are shared with TRBD1. V lost 6 bases to trimming and J lost 4 bases; unmatched junction nucleotides: 14. Germline CDR1 MNHEY, CDR2 SMNVEV (reference sequence). CDR3 length: 16 residues. CDR3 sequence (DNA): TGTGCCAGCAGAAAACAGGGGTCCGTGTTTTCAGAGACCCAGTACTTC. Its translation: CASRKQGSVFSETQYF.